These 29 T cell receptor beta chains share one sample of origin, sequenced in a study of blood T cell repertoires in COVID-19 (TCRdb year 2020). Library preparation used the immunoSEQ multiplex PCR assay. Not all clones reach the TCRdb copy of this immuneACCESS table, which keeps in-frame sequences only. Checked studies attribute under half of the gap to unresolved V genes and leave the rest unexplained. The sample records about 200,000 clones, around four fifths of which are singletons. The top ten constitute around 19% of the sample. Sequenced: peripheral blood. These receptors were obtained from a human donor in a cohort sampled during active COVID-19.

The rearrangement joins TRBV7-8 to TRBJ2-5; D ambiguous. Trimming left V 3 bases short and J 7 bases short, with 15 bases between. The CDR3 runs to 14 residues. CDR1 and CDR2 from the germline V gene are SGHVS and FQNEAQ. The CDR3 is CASSFLPESGTQYF. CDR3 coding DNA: TGTGCCAGCAGCTTTCTGCCGGAGTCTGGGACCCAGTACTTC.

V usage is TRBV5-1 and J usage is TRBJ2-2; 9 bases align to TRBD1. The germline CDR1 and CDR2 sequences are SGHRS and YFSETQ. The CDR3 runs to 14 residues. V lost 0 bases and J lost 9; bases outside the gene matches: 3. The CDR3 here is CASSLEGTGRELFF. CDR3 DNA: TGCGCCAGCAGCTTGGAAGGGACAGGGCGGGAGCTGTTTTTT. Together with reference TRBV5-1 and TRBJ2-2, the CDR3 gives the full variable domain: KAGVTQTPRYLIKTRGQQVTLSCSPISGHRSVSWYQQTPGQGLQFLFEYFSETQRNKGNFPGRFSGRQFSNSRSEMNVSTLELGDSALYLCASSLEGTGRELFFGEGSRLTVL.

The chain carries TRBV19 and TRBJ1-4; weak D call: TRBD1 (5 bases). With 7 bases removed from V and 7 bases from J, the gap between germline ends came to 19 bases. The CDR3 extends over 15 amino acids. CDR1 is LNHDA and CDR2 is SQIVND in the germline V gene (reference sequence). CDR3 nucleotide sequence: TGTGCCAGTATGGCCAGGGACCAGGAGGGTGAAAAACTGTTTTTT. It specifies CASMARDQEGEKLFF.

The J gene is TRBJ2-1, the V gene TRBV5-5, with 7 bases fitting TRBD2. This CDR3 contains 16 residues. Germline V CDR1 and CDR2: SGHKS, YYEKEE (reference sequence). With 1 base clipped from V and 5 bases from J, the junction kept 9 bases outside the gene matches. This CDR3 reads CASSLRVGLADNEQFF. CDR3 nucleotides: TGTGCCAGCAGCTTGAGGGTCGGCCTAGCGGACAATGAGCAGTTCTTC.

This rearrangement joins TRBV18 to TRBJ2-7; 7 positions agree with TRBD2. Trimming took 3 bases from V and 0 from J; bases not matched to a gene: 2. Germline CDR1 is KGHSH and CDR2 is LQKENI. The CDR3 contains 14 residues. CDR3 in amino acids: CASSPGGSSYEQYV. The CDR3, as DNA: TGTGCCAGCTCACCGGGGGGGAGCTCCTACGAGCAGTACGTC.

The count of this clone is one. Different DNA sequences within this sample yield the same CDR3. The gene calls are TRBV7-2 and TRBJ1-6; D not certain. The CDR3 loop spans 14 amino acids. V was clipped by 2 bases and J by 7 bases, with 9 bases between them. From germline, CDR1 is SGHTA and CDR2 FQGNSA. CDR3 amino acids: CASSLLPENSPLHF. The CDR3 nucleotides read TGTGCCAGCAGCTTACTCCCAGAAAATTCACCCCTCCACTTT.

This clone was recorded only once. The CDR3 DNA reads TGTGCCAGCAGCCAAGACAGGGGGCAAAGTCAGCCCCAGCATTTT. This gives the protein CASSQDRGQSQPQHF. V gene TRBV3-1 (or the pseudogene TRBV3-2) combines with J gene TRBJ1-5; 8 positions agree with TRBD1. V gave up 0 bases and J gave up 6 bases; unmatched junction bases: 4. Germline lookup yields CDR1 LGHDT and CDR2 YNNKEL (reference sequence). CDR3 size: 15 residues.

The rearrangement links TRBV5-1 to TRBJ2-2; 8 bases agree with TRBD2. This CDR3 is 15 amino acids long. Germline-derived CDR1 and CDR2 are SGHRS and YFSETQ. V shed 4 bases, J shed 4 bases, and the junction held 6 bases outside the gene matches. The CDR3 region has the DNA TGCGCCAGCAGCCGAGCGGGAGACGGCACCGGGGAGCTGTTTTTT. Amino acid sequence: CASSRAGDGTGELFF.

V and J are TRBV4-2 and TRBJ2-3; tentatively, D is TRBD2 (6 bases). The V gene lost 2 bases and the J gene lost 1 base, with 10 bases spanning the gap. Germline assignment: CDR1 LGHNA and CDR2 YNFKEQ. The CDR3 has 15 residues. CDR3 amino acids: CASSQRRGGTDTQYF. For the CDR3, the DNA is TGTGCCAGCAGCCAAAGGAGGGGAGGCACAGATACGCAGTATTTT.

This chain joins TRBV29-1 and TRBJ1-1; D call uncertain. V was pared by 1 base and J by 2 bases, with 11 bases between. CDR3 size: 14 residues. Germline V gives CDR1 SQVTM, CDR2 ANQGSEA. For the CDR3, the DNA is TGCAGCGTTGAAGTTAACGGGTTAAACACTGAAGCTTTCTTT. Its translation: CSVEVNGLNTEAFF.

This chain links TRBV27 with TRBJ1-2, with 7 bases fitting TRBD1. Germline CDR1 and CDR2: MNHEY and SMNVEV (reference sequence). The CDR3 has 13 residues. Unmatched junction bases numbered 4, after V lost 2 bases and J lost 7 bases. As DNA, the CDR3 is TGTGCCAGCAGTTTAGTACAGGGGTTTGGCTACACCTTC. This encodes CASSLVQGFGYTF.

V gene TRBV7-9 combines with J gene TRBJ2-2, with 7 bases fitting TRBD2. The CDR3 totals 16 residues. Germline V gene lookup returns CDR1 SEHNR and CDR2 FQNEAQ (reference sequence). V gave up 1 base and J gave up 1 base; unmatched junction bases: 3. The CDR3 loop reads CASSLGLARNTGELFF. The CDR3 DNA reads TGTGCCAGCAGCTTAGGACTAGCCAGGAACACCGGGGAGCTGTTTTTT.

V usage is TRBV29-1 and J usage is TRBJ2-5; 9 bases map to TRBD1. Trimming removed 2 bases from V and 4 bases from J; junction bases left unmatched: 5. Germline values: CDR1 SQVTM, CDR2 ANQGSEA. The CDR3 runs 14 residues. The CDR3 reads CSVELTGGSETQYF. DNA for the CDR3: TGCAGCGTTGAACTAACAGGGGGCTCAGAGACCCAGTACTTC. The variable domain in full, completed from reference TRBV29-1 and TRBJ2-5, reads SAVISQKPSRDICQRGTSLTIQCQVDSQVTMMFWYRQQPGQSLTLIATANQGSEATYESGFVIDKFPISRPNLTFSTLTVSNMSPEDSSIYLCSVELTGGSETQYFGPGTRLLVL.

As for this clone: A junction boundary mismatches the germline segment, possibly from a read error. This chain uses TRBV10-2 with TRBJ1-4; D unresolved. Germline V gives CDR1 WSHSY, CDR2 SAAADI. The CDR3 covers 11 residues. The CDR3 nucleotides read TGCGCGAGCAAGAGGGAAGAAAAACTGTTTTTT. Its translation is CASKREEKLFF.

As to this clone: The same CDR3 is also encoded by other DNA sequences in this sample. The CDR3 DNA sequence: TGTGCCAGCACTCGACAAAATAGCAATCAGCCCCAGCATTTT. As protein: CASTRQNSNQPQHF. The rearrangement uses TRBV2 and TRBJ1-5; D is unresolved. CDR3 size: 14 residues. Trimming pared 7 bases from V and 0 bases from J, leaving 10 bases between. Germline V CDR1 and CDR2: SNHLY, FYNNEI.

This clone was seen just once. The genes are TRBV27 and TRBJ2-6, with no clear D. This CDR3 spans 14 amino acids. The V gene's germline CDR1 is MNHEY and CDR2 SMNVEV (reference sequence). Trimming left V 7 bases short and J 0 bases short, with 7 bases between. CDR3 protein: CASTPGSGANVLTF. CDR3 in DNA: TGTGCCAGCACCCCCGGCTCTGGGGCCAACGTCCTGACTTTC.

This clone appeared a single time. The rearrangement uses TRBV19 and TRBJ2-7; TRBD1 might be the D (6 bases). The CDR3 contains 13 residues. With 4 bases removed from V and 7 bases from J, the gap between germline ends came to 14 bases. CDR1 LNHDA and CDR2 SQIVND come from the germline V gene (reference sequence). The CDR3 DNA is TGTGCCAGTAGTAAGCTAGTTCAGGGGGAGCAGTACTTC. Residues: CASSKLVQGEQYF.

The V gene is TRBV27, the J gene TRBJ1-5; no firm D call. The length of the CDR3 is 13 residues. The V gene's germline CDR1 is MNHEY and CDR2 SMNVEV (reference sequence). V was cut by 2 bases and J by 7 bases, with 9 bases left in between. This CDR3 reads CASSLLEDQPQHF. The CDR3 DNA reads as TGTGCCAGCAGTTTACTGGAGGACCAGCCCCAGCATTTT.

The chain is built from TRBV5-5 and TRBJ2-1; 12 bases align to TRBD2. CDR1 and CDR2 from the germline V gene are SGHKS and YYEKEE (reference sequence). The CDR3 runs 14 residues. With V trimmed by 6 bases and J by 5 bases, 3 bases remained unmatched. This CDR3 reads CASILAGGHNEQFF. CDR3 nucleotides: TGTGCCAGCATACTAGCGGGGGGACACAATGAGCAGTTCTTC.

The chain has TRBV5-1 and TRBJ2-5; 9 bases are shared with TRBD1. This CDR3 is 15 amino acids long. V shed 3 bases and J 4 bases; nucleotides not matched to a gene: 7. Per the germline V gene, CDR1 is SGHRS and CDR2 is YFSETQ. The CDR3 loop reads CASSSGQGWRETQYF. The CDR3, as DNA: TGCGCCAGCAGCTCAGGACAGGGGTGGCGAGAGACCCAGTACTTC.

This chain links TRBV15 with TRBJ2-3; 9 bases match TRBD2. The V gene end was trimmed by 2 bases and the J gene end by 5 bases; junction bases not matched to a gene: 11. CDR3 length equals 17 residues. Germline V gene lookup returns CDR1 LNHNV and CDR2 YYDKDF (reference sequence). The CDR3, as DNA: TGTGCCACCAGCAGAAAGCTGGCGGGAGGGTCGCAAGATACGCAGTATTTT. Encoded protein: CATSRKLAGGSQDTQYF. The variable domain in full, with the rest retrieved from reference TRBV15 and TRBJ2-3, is DAMVIQNPRYQVTQFGKPVTLSCSQTLNHNVMYWYQQKSSQAPKLLFHYYDKDFNNEADTPDNFQSRRPNTSFCFLDIRSPGLGDTAMYLCATSRKLAGGSQDTQYFGPGTRLTVL.

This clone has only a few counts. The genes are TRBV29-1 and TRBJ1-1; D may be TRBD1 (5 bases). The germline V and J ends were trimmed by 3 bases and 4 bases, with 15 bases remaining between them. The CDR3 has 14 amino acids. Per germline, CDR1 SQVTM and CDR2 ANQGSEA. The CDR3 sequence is CSVEGGQGSTEAFF. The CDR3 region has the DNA TGCAGCGTTGAGGGAGGGCAGGGTAGCACTGAAGCTTTCTTT.

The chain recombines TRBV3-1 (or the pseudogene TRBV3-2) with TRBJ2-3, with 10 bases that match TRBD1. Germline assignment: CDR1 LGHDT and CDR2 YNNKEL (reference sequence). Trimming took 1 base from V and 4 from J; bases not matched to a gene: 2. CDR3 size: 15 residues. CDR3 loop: CASSQGTGGPDTQYF. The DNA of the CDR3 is TGTGCCAGCAGCCAAGGGACAGGGGGTCCAGATACGCAGTATTTT.

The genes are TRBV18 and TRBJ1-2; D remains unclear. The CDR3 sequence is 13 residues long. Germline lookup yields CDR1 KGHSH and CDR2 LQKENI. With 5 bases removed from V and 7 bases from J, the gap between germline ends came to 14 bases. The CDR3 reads CASSEGFLGGYTF. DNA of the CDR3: TGTGCCAGCTCAGAGGGTTTTTTAGGTGGCTACACCTTC.

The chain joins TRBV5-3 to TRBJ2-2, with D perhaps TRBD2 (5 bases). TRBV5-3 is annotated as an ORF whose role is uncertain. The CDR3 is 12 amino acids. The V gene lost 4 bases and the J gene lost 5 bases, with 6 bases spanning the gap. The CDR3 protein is CARSGRTGELFF. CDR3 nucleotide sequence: TGTGCCAGAAGCGGGAGAACCGGGGAGCTGTTTTTT.

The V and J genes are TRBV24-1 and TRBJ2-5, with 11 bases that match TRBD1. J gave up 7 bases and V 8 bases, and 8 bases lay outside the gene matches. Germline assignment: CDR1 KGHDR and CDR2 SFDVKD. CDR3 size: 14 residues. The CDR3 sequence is CATKDRDRGLTQYF. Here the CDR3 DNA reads TGTGCCACCAAGGACCGGGACAGGGGGTTGACCCAGTACTTC.

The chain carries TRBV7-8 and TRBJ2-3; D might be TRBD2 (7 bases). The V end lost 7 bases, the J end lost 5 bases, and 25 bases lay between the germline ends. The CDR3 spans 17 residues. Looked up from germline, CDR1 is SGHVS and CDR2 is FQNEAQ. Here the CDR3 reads CASTLGGGGTVGDTQYF. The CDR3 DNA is TGTGCCAGCACCCTAGGCGGGGGCGGGACTGTAGGAGATACGCAGTATTTT.

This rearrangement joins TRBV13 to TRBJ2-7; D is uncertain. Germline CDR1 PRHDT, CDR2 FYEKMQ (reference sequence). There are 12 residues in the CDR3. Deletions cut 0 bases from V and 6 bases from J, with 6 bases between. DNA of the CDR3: TGTGCCAGCAGCTTAGGGGCCTCCGAGCAGTACTTC. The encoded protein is CASSLGASEQYF.

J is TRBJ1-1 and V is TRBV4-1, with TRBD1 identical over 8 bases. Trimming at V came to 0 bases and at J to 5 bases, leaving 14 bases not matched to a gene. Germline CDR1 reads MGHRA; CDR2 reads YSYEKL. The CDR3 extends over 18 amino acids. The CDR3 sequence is CASSQDPRTGQGWTEAFF. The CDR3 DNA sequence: TGCGCCAGCAGCCAAGATCCTAGAACCGGACAGGGTTGGACTGAAGCTTTCTTT.